This T cell receptor beta chain was recovered during a study of shared clonotypes between healthy human individuals. The study ran the assay at deep level. Original processing methods: Filtering was not the same, since immunoSEQ gave junction-only sequences without quality scores. Assay: immunoSEQ multiplex PCR; the TCRdb copy retains only in-frame clones and omits some. V and J calls and clone size are copied from that table; D and trimming were computed from the DNA. The data contain about 1.4 million clones, roughly 95% of them singletons. Germline values: CDR1 SGHRS, CDR2 YFSETQ. This CDR3 is 16 amino acids long. V lost 0 bases and J 2 bases, leaving 14 bases between the germline ends.

The clonotype originates from a man aged 30 to 45 in good health. The V gene is TRBV5-1, the J gene TRBJ1-1, with D perhaps matching TRBD1 (5 bases). The sample comprised naive CD4+ T cells sorted from blood. The subset was: CD45RA+ positively selected. As DNA, the CDR3 is TGCGCCAGCAGCTTGGAGGGGCGGTTCGGAAACACTGAAGCTTTCTTT. It is translated as CASSLEGRFGNTEAFF.